Listed below are T cell receptor beta chains from one sample, sequenced in a study of OX40 agonist ivuxolimab in advanced cancers. Libraries were prepared by immunoSEQ multiplex PCR; TCRdb keeps only in-frame clonotypes and omits some of them. The sample carries 55,000 to 80,000 clones, about 90% recorded once. Material: CD4+ or CD8+ T cells sorted from blood, obtained in a trial of the OX40 agonist ivuxolimab. The source is an adult with an advanced solid tumor such as melanoma, head and neck, liver or kidney cancer. The CDR3 runs from the conserved cysteine through the conserved F or W. Each record gives: V gene, clone size, D gene, J gene, CDR3 protein, CDR3 DNA. A D gene is named only where the DNA matches it firmly. Clone size is stated in some rows and not others, as once, few, many or a class when expanded.

TRBV30	NA	TRBD1	TRBJ2-7	CAWSRLGGQGASEQYF	TGTGCCTGGAGTCGATTGGGTGGACAGGGGGCTTCCGAGCAGTACTTC
TRBV30	NA	NA	TRBJ2-3	CAWSGGRDTQYF	TGTGCCTGGAGTGGGGGCAGAGATACGCAGTATTTT
TRBV11-1	NA	NA	TRBJ1-1	CASSLTGIDEAFF	TGTGCCAGCAGCTTAACAGGGATCGATGAAGCTTTCTTT
TRBV6-1	once	NA	TRBJ2-3	CASSDSDTDTQYF	TGTGCCAGCAGTGACAGCGACACAGATACGCAGTATTTT
TRBV9	once	NA	TRBJ2-2	CASSDMDRASTGELFF	TGTGCCAGCAGCGACATGGATCGAGCTAGCACCGGGGAGCTGTTTTTT
TRBV6-1	few	NA	TRBJ1-2	CASSEDWLGNYGYTF	TGTGCCAGCAGTGAAGATTGGTTAGGGAACTATGGCTACACCTTC
TRBV7-7	NA	TRBD2	TRBJ2-2	CASNPGGTGELFF	TGTGCTAGCAACCCGGGGGGCACCGGGGAGCTGTTTTTT
TRBV19	NA	NA	TRBJ1-3	CASSGRNSGNTIYF	TGTGCCAGTAGCGGACGCAACTCTGGAAACACCATATATTTT
TRBV29-1	once	TRBD1	TRBJ2-7	CSVRKDRGWEQYF	TGCAGCGTCAGGAAGGACAGGGGATGGGAGCAGTACTTC
TRBV6-5	NA	NA	TRBJ1-2	CASSMGRSGYTF	TGTGCCAGCAGTATGGGACGCAGCGGCTACACCTTC
TRBV5-1	NA	TRBD1	TRBJ2-6	CASSYYSTGGKSGANVLTF	TGCGCCAGCAGCTACTATTCGACAGGGGGTAAATCTGGGGCCAACGTCCTGACTTTC
TRBV5-4	NA	TRBD2	TRBJ2-7	CASSLVVGGGAYEQYF	TGTGCCAGCAGCTTGGTAGTCGGGGGGGGTGCCTACGAGCAGTACTTC
TRBV10-1	NA	NA	TRBJ1-1	CASSELIGGEAFF	TGCGCCAGCAGTGAACTCATCGGAGGTGAAGCTTTCTTT
TRBV7-9	NA	NA	TRBJ1-2	CASSSPQPRLYGYTF	TGTGCCAGCAGCTCCCCTCAGCCTCGGCTCTATGGCTACACCTTC
TRBV6-5	NA	TRBD1	TRBJ1-3	CASRGQGARGNTIYF	TGTGCCAGCAGAGGCCAGGGGGCGCGCGGAAACACCATATATTTT
TRBV7-2	NA	NA	TRBJ2-1	CASSRVENEQFF	TGTGCCAGCAGCCGTGTCGAAAATGAGCAGTTCTTC
TRBV9	NA	NA	TRBJ2-7	CASSPTNSSREQYF	TGTGCCAGCTCACCGACTAACTCCTCTCGCGAGCAGTACTTC
TRBV29-1	NA	TRBD1	TRBJ1-2	CSVTGTGPYGYTF	TGCAGCGTTACCGGGACAGGACCTTATGGCTACACCTTC
TRBV7-9	NA	TRBD1	TRBJ2-7	CASSLGDRSYEQYF	TGTGCCAGCAGCTTAGGGGACAGGTCCTACGAGCAGTACTTC
TRBV6-4	NA	NA	TRBJ1-1	CASSDSPRGRAPSEAFF	TGTGCCAGCAGTGACTCACCCCGCGGGAGGGCCCCCTCTGAAGCTTTCTTT
TRBV19	NA	NA	TRBJ2-1	CASSLVGEQFF	TGTGCCAGTAGTTTAGTGGGTGAGCAGTTCTTC
TRBV27	NA	TRBD2	TRBJ2-1	CASSPTSGRSNEQFF	TGTGCCAGCAGCCCAACTAGCGGGAGATCGAATGAGCAGTTCTTC
TRBV11-2	once	NA	TRBJ1-6	CASSAGSGSPLHF	TGTGCCAGCAGCGCAGGGTCTGGTTCACCCCTCCACTTT
TRBV6-5	NA	TRBD1	TRBJ1-2	CASSYGHRGEDGYTF	TGTGCCAGCAGTTATGGACACAGGGGCGAGGATGGCTACACCTTC
TRBV27	NA	NA	TRBJ1-1	CASSHPPGRGTEAFF	TGTGCCAGCAGCCACCCCCCCGGGAGGGGCACTGAAGCTTTCTTT
TRBV6-6	NA	NA	TRBJ1-5	CASRADLYSNQPQHF	TGTGCCAGCAGAGCCGACTTATATAGCAATCAGCCCCAGCATTTT
TRBV29-1	NA	TRBD1	TRBJ2-7	CSVRLGQGSAQYF	TGCAGCGTACGTCTAGGACAGGGTTCAGCCCAGTACTTC
TRBV5-4	NA	NA	TRBJ2-7	CASSLDESYEQYF	TGTGCCAGCAGCTTGGACGAATCCTACGAGCAGTACTTC
TRBV6-4	NA	NA	TRBJ2-3	CATRHADTQYF	TGTGCCACCAGACACGCAGATACGCAGTATTTT
TRBV5-6	NA	NA	TRBJ2-7	CASSRGWVSSYEQYF	TGTGCCAGCAGCCGTGGGTGGGTTTCCTCCTACGAGCAGTACTTC
TRBV10-1	NA	NA	TRBJ1-4	CASSESIGGGEKLFF	TGCGCCAGCAGTGAGTCGATAGGGGGAGGAGAAAAACTGTTTTTT
TRBV2	NA	NA	TRBJ2-3	CASSPDGESTDTQYF	TGTGCCAGCAGTCCCGACGGGGAGAGCACAGATACGCAGTATTTT
TRBV9	NA	NA	TRBJ1-1	CASSTRMNTEAFF	TGTGCCAGCAGCACGCGCATGAACACTGAAGCTTTCTTT
TRBV14	NA	TRBD2	TRBJ2-7	CASSQDLMTSGRALKQYF	TGTGCCAGCAGCCAAGATCTTATGACTAGCGGGAGGGCCCTCAAGCAGTACTTC
TRBV2	NA	NA	TRBJ1-5	CASSEDGLSRQPQHF	TGTGCCAGCAGTGAAGATGGCTTAAGCAGGCAGCCCCAGCATTTT
TRBV14	NA	NA	TRBJ1-2	CASSQGRGLNYGYTF	TGTGCCAGCAGCCAAGGCAGGGGCTTAAACTATGGCTACACCTTC
TRBV28	NA	NA	TRBJ2-1	CASSRGGGASYNEQFF	TGTGCCAGCAGTCGGGGAGGGGGCGCATCCTACAATGAGCAGTTCTTC
TRBV30	few	NA	TRBJ2-5	CAWTGETQYF	TGTGCCTGGACCGGGGAGACCCAGTACTTC
TRBV11-2	NA	NA	TRBJ2-7	CASSNSQGEQYF	TGTGCCAGCAGTAATTCTCAGGGCGAGCAGTACTTC
TRBV5-1	NA	TRBD2	TRBJ2-3	CASSLVSGITDTQYF	TGCGCCAGCAGCTTGGTTAGCGGGATCACGGATACGCAGTATTTT
TRBV29-1	NA	NA	TRBJ2-1	CSVEDSGTQGTNEQFF	TGCAGCGTTGAGGATTCCGGGACTCAAGGGACCAATGAGCAGTTCTTC
TRBV20-1	once	NA	TRBJ2-3	CSAASKDTQYF	TGCAGTGCTGCCTCTAAGGATACGCAGTATTTT
TRBV6-6	NA	NA	TRBJ1-5	CASSYTSPGNQPQHF	TGTGCCAGCAGTTACACATCCCCTGGCAATCAGCCCCAGCATTTT
TRBV6-6	once	NA	TRBJ2-2	CASRPGAGELFF	TGTGCCAGCAGACCCGGAGCCGGGGAGCTGTTTTTT
TRBV30	NA	NA	TRBJ2-3	CAWSSRQTDTQYF	TGTGCCTGGAGTTCCCGACAAACAGATACGCAGTATTTT
TRBV6-5	NA	NA	TRBJ2-4	CASSYRSGAKNIQYF	TGTGCCAGCAGTTACCGATCGGGGGCCAAAAACATTCAGTACTTC
TRBV29-1	NA	NA	TRBJ2-5	CSATRGGETQYF	TGCAGCGCGACTAGGGGCGGGGAGACCCAGTACTTC
TRBV7-9	once	NA	TRBJ2-4	CASRREVGNIQYF	TGTGCCAGCAGGAGGGAGGTCGGGAACATTCAGTACTTC
TRBV11-2	once	NA	TRBJ2-1	CASYLGAGEQFF	TGTGCCAGTTACCTGGGAGCGGGTGAGCAGTTCTTC
TRBV7-6	NA	TRBD2	TRBJ2-7	CASSLSGSSYEQYF	TGTGCCAGCAGCTTAAGCGGGAGCTCCTACGAGCAGTACTTC
TRBV29-1	NA	TRBD1	TRBJ1-1	CSVKTGGSGNTEAFF	TGCAGCGTAAAAACAGGGGGCTCGGGGAACACTGAAGCTTTCTTT
TRBV7-9	once	NA	TRBJ2-5	CASSLIRGLRETQYF	TGTGCCAGCAGCTTAATCCGGGGGCTACGGGAGACCCAGTACTTC
TRBV18	NA	NA	TRBJ2-3	CASSPSTDTQYF	TGTGCCAGCTCACCCAGCACAGATACGCAGTATTTT